This T cell receptor (beta chain) was sequenced for a study of shared clonotypes between healthy human individuals. CDR1 is MGHRA, CDR2 YSYEKL, per germline. Trimming removed 5 bases from V and 3 bases from J; junction bases left unmatched: 4. CDR3 length: 14 amino acids. Study-wide results and limits: The generation probabilities recorded for non-shared clonotypes fell below those of clonotypes shared by all four donors. Owing to a small donor count, the genetic and exposure-history diversity represented was limited.

A remark on this clone: What it recognizes is unknown.

Only in-frame clones appear in the TCRdb table, and some are missing; sequencing was by immunoSEQ multiplex PCR. The sample has 950,000 to 1,100,000 clones, 70% to 80% seen once; the top ten hold around 1.4%. Sequenced sample: memory CD4+ T cells sorted from blood. Subset of the sample: CD45RA-negative fraction. The sequence was collected from a man aged 18 to 29 in good health. The chain combines TRBV4-1 with TRBJ1-3; 7 nucleotides agree with TRBD1. As DNA, the CDR3 is TGCGCCAGCAGCGCACAGGGGCATGGAAACACCATATATTTT. Translated, it gives CASSAQGHGNTIYF.